This T cell receptor beta chain comes out of a study of T cell repertoires in cytomegalovirus infection. As for the study in general: Public TCR beta signatures marked donors with CMV infection and the matching HLA. Notes on the study in general: Cumulative frequency (of public TCR beta family members) identified carriers of CMV plus the relevant HLA. HLA-C-restricted CMV clonotypes gave the most frequent clonotype in two of eight donors.

TCRdb re-analysed the reads in MiXCR, keeping a single row per CDR3 protein. Here the sample spans 100,000 to 150,000 distinct CDR3 sequences, more than 7% being singletons. With regard to this clonotype: What it binds is not known. One base away lies a much larger clone, so this may be a sequencing read error.

The receptor's source is a human donor in good health (CMV status not recorded). Some clones in this sample may be carry-over from other donors' samples. The sequenced sample consisted of PBMCs.

The DNA for the CDR3 is TGCACCAGCAGCTTGTCGGGACAGCCGGCAGAAAAACTGTTTTTT. Its protein product is CTSSLSGQPAEKLFF. This chain joins TRBV5-1 and TRBJ1-4; 7 positions agree with TRBD1. The V gene's germline CDR1 is SGHRS and CDR2 YFSETQ. CDR3 size: 15 residues.